Reported below is one T cell receptor (beta chain). Study processing details: Nucleated cell counts were estimated from reference gene primer amplification. Clones were read by immunoSEQ multiplex PCR, and TCRdb kept only the in-frame ones, dropping some. V and J calls plus clone size are reproduced from that table; the DNA served to infer D and trimming. The repertoire holds some 340,000 clones, with approximately 90% as singletons. The data originate from a study of blood T cell repertoires in COVID-19. Germline lookup yields CDR1 LGHDT and CDR2 YNNKEL (reference sequence). Trimming at V came to 6 bases and at J to 0 bases, leaving 8 bases not matched to a gene. CDR3 length: 18 amino acids.

This clonotype was obtained from a woman aged 25 to 45 who had been exposed to COVID-19. V gene TRBV3-1 (or the pseudogene TRBV3-2) combines with J gene TRBJ2-6; 10 bases are shared with TRBD1. Sequenced: PBMCs or T cells enriched from blood (not recorded which). Here the CDR3 DNA reads TGTGCCAGCAGGAAGGGGACAGGGGAAGACTCTGGGGCCAACGTCCTGACTTTC. It specifies CASRKGTGEDSGANVLTF.